This paragraph reports one T cell receptor (beta chain). This clone came up a few times. The clone's antigen remains unknown. No much larger clone is present one base from it, and per-base qualities are unavailable. This specimen comes from a study of OX40 agonist ivuxolimab in advanced cancers. Concerning the study at large: Ivuxolimab was an agonistic, fully human IgG2 monoclonal antibody directed against OX40 (CD134), a costimulatory receptor. Intravenous ivuxolimab was administered to patients every 2 weeks at six dose levels: 0.01, 0.1, 0.3, 1.5, 3 and 10 mg/kg. Among the roughly 50 dose-escalation patients, around 20 had hepatocellular carcinoma, some 15 melanoma, 9 renal cell carcinoma and 9 head and neck cancer. In the dose-escalation cohort, roughly 80% of patients were male, and the mean age was approximately 60 years, with a range of roughly 20 to 85. Patients were allowed to have had prior anti-PD-1, anti-PD-L1 or anti-CTLA-4 therapy, and around 41% of the dose-escalation patients had previously received checkpoint inhibitors. Partial responses occurred in three dose-escalation patients, of whom one had hepatocellular carcinoma and two had cutaneous melanoma. The point of sequencing TCRbeta in the periphery was to test whether ivuxolimab changed TCR sequence diversity and drove clonal T-cell expansion. The paper covers the monotherapy dose-escalation part of the phase I ivuxolimab trial, which included N of about 56 patients.

The trial excluded patients who had a history of autoimmune disease or were on systemic immunosuppression. Peripheral blood for TCR sequencing was collected from all dose cohorts at baseline, on cycle 4 day 1, and on cycle 7 day 1. The samples were taken from a phase I, first-in-human, multicenter, open-label dose-escalation trial of ivuxolimab. Adults with locally advanced or metastatic melanoma, renal cell, hepatocellular, or head and neck squamous cell carcinoma were enrolled in the trial. Before TCR sequencing, CD4+ and CD8+ T cells were separately sorted from peripheral blood. Genomic DNA was isolated from the sorted cells so that the TCRbeta CDR3 region could be sequenced. The immunoSEQ Assay was used for sequencing of TCRbeta CDR3 regions. TCRdb's version of the immuneACCESS table is confined to in-frame rearrangements and falls short of the full clone set. An unresolved V gene accounts for under half of the shortfall where checked; the remainder is of unknown origin. The sample table contains tens of thousands of clones; only one count was recorded for 75% to 90% of them. The ten largest make up 1.9% of the sample.

The germline V gene encodes CDR1 ENHRY and CDR2 SYGVKD. V loses 6 bases at its end and J loses 3 bases; junction bases beyond the gene matches: 1. There are 13 amino acids in the CDR3, from cysteine to phenylalanine inclusive. CDR3 DNA is the only sequence kept; it has 39 bases, read in frame from the first base. Paper-wide results and their limitations: At doses of 0.1 to 3.0 mg/kg, clonal expansion of both CD4+ and CD8+ blood T cells was observed from baseline to week 6. On average, CD8+ T cells showed more expanded clones than CD4+ T cells after ivuxolimab. In the 0.1-3.0 mg/kg groups, partial responders were among the patients with the lowest normalized peripheral clonal expansion, particularly in CD8+ T cells. Low levels of normalized T-cell clonal expansion were also shown by some nonresponding patients. The antigen specificity of the clonally expanded peripheral T cells was not determined.

The chain couples TRBV10-3 to TRBJ1-1; the central 10 bases match TRBD1. This specimen was CD4+ or CD8+ T cells sorted from blood, taken in a trial of the OX40 agonist ivuxolimab. This receptor was taken from an adult with an advanced solid tumor such as melanoma, head and neck, liver or kidney cancer. The CDR3 region: CAIRGQGYTEAFF. The nucleotide sequence is given as TGTGCCATCAGGGGACAGGGGTACACTGAAGCTTTCTTT.